This is a list of T cell receptor beta chains from one sample in a study of Ad26.COV2.S vaccination and SARS-CoV-2 variants. Data came from immunoSEQ multiplex PCR; TCRdb stores just in-frame clones and leaves some out. The data contain 350,000 to 500,000 clones, 90% of them singletons. Sample: peripheral blood, taken in a trial of Ad26.COV2.S vaccine versus placebo. These receptor sequences come from a person between 18 and 65 years old who received the Ad26.COV2.S COVID-19 vaccine or a placebo. The CDR3 runs from the conserved cysteine through the conserved F or W. A D gene is named only where the DNA matches it firmly. Size is omitted from some rows. Given values are once, few, many or a class for expanded clones.

size: -
D: -
J: TRBJ2-1
V: TRBV24-1
CDR3: CATSDALSSTSSYNEQFF
DNA: TGTGCCACCAGTGATGCCCTGTCTAGCACTAGCTCCTACAATGAGCAGTTCTTC

size: -
D: TRBD1
J: TRBJ1-3
V: TRBV11-2
CDR3: CASSLTGGSGNTIYF
DNA: TGTGCCAGCAGCTTAACAGGGGGATCAGGAAACACCATATATTTT

size: -
D: -
J: TRBJ1-2
V: TRBV6-2/TRBV6-3
CDR3: CASSYSRGILNYGYTF
DNA: TGTGCCAGCAGTTACTCGAGGGGGATTCTTAACTATGGCTACACCTTC

size: -
D: TRBD1
J: TRBJ1-6
V: TRBV6-6
CDR3: CASSYRPGQENSPLHF
DNA: TGTGCCAGCAGTTACCGTCCGGGACAGGAAAATTCACCCCTCCACTTT

size: -
D: -
J: TRBJ1-3
V: TRBV5-6
CDR3: CASSLRAGASGNTIYF
DNA: TGTGCCAGCAGCTTAAGGGCAGGAGCCTCTGGAAACACCATATATTTT

size: -
D: TRBD1
J: TRBJ1-5
V: TRBV18
CDR3: CASSPQGASNQPQHF
DNA: TGTGCCAGCTCACCACAGGGGGCTAGCAATCAGCCCCAGCATTTT

size: -
D: TRBD1
J: TRBJ2-7
V: TRBV28
CDR3: CASSARDRGPYEQYF
DNA: TGTGCCAGCAGTGCCCGGGACAGGGGGCCCTACGAGCAGTACTTC

size: few
D: -
J: TRBJ1-2
V: TRBV9
CDR3: CASSADYGYTF
DNA: TGTGCCAGCAGCGCGGACTATGGCTACACCTTC

size: -
D: -
J: TRBJ2-7
V: TRBV6-2/TRBV6-3
CDR3: CASSYSTMYEQYF
DNA: TGTGCCAGCAGTTACTCAACTATGTACGAGCAGTACTTC

size: -
D: TRBD2
J: TRBJ2-7
V: TRBV19
CDR3: CASSTGLAGSEQYF
DNA: TGTGCCAGTAGTACGGGACTAGCGGGATCCGAGCAGTACTTC

size: -
D: -
J: TRBJ2-1
V: TRBV21-1
CDR3: CASSRPLAATYNEQFF
DNA: TGTGCCAGCAGCAGACCGCTAGCGGCTACCTACAATGAGCAGTTCTTC

size: -
D: -
J: TRBJ2-7
V: TRBV6-6
CDR3: CASRLGRLVSYEQYF
DNA: TGTGCCAGCAGATTAGGAAGATTGGTAAGCTACGAGCAGTACTTC

size: -
D: -
J: TRBJ2-7
V: TRBV5-1
CDR3: CASSSLGAYEQYF
DNA: TGCGCCAGCAGCTCCCTCGGGGCGTACGAGCAGTACTTC

size: -
D: -
J: TRBJ2-1
V: TRBV7-2
CDR3: CASSHRDFYNEQFF
DNA: TGTGCCAGCAGCCACCGGGACTTTTACAATGAGCAGTTCTTC

size: -
D: TRBD2
J: TRBJ2-1
V: TRBV2
CDR3: CASSEGGDREQFF
DNA: TGTGCCAGCAGTGAGGGGGGGGACCGTGAGCAGTTCTTC

size: -
D: -
J: TRBJ2-7
V: TRBV7-3
CDR3: CASRSGNSNEQYF
DNA: TGTGCCAGCAGATCGGGGAACTCTAACGAGCAGTACTTC

size: -
D: -
J: TRBJ1-5
V: TRBV7-9
CDR3: CASSSSYRDSNQPQHF
DNA: TGTGCCAGCAGCTCCTCCTACAGGGATAGCAATCAGCCCCAGCATTTT

size: -
D: -
J: TRBJ1-3
V: TRBV28
CDR3: CASSPQAAGNTIYF
DNA: TGTGCCAGCAGTCCCCAAGCAGCGGGAAACACCATATATTTT

size: -
D: -
J: TRBJ1-1
V: TRBV19
CDR3: CASSSEGVSRAFF
DNA: TGTGCCAGTAGTTCCGAAGGGGTGAGTCGGGCTTTCTTT

size: -
D: -
J: TRBJ2-2
V: TRBV6-2/TRBV6-3
CDR3: CASSYRDSNTGELFF
DNA: TGTGCCAGCAGTTACCGGGACTCAAACACCGGGGAGCTGTTTTTT

size: -
D: -
J: TRBJ2-5
V: TRBV7-9
CDR3: CASAKGGAGFQETQYF
DNA: TGTGCCAGTGCCAAAGGTGGGGCAGGGTTCCAAGAGACCCAGTACTTC

size: -
D: TRBD1
J: TRBJ2-5
V: TRBV6-1
CDR3: CASSGRQGEVRETQYF
DNA: TGTGCCAGCAGTGGAAGACAGGGGGAGGTGAGAGAGACCCAGTACTTC

size: -
D: TRBD1
J: TRBJ1-2
V: TRBV9
CDR3: CASSDGGEGGNYGYTF
DNA: TGTGCCAGCAGCGACGGGGGTGAAGGGGGCAACTATGGCTACACCTTC

size: -
D: -
J: TRBJ2-1
V: TRBV24-1
CDR3: CATSEWDSYNEQFF
DNA: TGTGCCACCAGTGAGTGGGACTCATACAATGAGCAGTTCTTC

size: -
D: -
J: TRBJ1-1
V: TRBV12-3/TRBV12-4
CDR3: CASSLGDTEAFF
DNA: TGTGCCAGCAGTTTAGGGGACACTGAAGCTTTCTTT

size: -
D: -
J: TRBJ2-4
V: TRBV6-5
CDR3: CASSSYRDFKNIQYF
DNA: TGTGCCAGCAGCTCCTACCGGGACTTCAAAAACATTCAGTACTTC

size: -
D: -
J: TRBJ2-2
V: TRBV7-9
CDR3: CASSLWGPGTGELFF
DNA: TGTGCCAGCAGTCTTTGGGGGCCCGGCACCGGGGAGCTGTTTTTT

size: -
D: TRBD1
J: TRBJ2-7
V: TRBV30
CDR3: CAWSTISDRNILSYEQYF
DNA: TGTGCCTGGAGTACCATCTCGGACAGGAACATCCTTTCCTACGAGCAGTACTTC

size: once
D: TRBD2
J: TRBJ2-2
V: TRBV27
CDR3: CASSIETSALELFF
DNA: TGTGCCAGCAGTATCGAGACTAGCGCCCTAGAGCTGTTTTTT

size: -
D: -
J: TRBJ1-5
V: TRBV18
CDR3: CASSPGRQWPQHF
DNA: TGTGCCAGCTCACCAGGTCGCCAGTGGCCCCAGCATTTT

size: -
D: -
J: TRBJ2-5
V: TRBV27
CDR3: CASSLTAARETQYF
DNA: TGTGCCAGCAGTTTGACAGCAGCCCGTGAGACCCAGTACTTC

size: -
D: TRBD2
J: TRBJ2-2
V: TRBV14
CDR3: CASSQSGGSFYGGELFF
DNA: TGTGCCAGCAGCCAGTCTGGCGGGAGCTTCTATGGCGGGGAGCTGTTTTTT

size: -
D: -
J: TRBJ1-2
V: TRBV7-9
CDR3: CASSPRTGSYTF
DNA: TGTGCCAGCAGCCCCCGGACCGGGAGCTACACCTTC

size: -
D: TRBD1
J: TRBJ1-2
V: TRBV7-9
CDR3: CASSSGTGGAYGYTF
DNA: TGTGCCAGCAGCTCCGGGACAGGGGGCGCCTATGGCTACACCTTC

size: -
D: -
J: TRBJ2-1
V: TRBV5-1
CDR3: CASNNEQFF
DNA: TGCGCCAGCAACAATGAGCAGTTCTTC

size: -
D: TRBD1
J: TRBJ1-5
V: TRBV28
CDR3: CASSLLPPGQGSQPQHF
DNA: TGTGCCAGCAGTTTACTCCCCCCGGGACAGGGGTCTCAGCCCCAGCATTTT

size: -
D: -
J: TRBJ2-3
V: TRBV6-2/TRBV6-3
CDR3: CASSFQDTQYF
DNA: TGTGCCAGCAGTTTCCAAGATACGCAGTATTTT

size: -
D: -
J: TRBJ2-7
V: TRBV18
CDR3: CASSPPLPGEREQYF
DNA: TGTGCCAGCTCACCTCCTCTCCCGGGAGAACGCGAGCAGTACTTC

size: few
D: -
J: TRBJ2-2
V: TRBV5-1
CDR3: CASSLAGVAPNTGELFF
DNA: TGCGCCAGCAGCTTGGCCGGTGTAGCGCCAAACACCGGGGAGCTGTTTTTT

size: -
D: TRBD1
J: TRBJ2-1
V: TRBV18
CDR3: CASSPTGGPYNEQFF
DNA: TGTGCCAGCTCACCGACAGGGGGCCCCTACAATGAGCAGTTCTTC

size: -
D: -
J: TRBJ1-1
V: TRBV19
CDR3: CASSIFGVPGFIAEAFF
DNA: TGTGCCAGTAGTATTTTTGGGGTCCCAGGGTTTATCGCTGAAGCTTTCTTT

size: -
D: TRBD1
J: TRBJ2-7
V: TRBV27
CDR3: CASSFSTGGVYEQYF
DNA: TGTGCCAGCAGTTTTTCTACAGGGGGCGTCTACGAGCAGTACTTC

size: -
D: -
J: TRBJ2-1
V: TRBV9
CDR3: CASSVGSGSSYNEQFF
DNA: TGTGCCAGCAGCGTCGGGTCGGGAAGCTCCTACAATGAGCAGTTCTTC

size: -
D: -
J: TRBJ1-4
V: TRBV27
CDR3: CASRGGREKLFF
DNA: TGTGCCAGCAGGGGGGGCAGGGAAAAACTGTTTTTT

size: -
D: TRBD2
J: TRBJ2-1
V: TRBV6-2/TRBV6-3
CDR3: CASSYSLAGATNNEQFF
DNA: TGTGCCAGCAGTTATAGTCTAGCGGGAGCGACGAACAATGAGCAGTTCTTC

size: -
D: TRBD1
J: TRBJ2-2
V: TRBV24-1
CDR3: CATSDTGQGPGELFF
DNA: TGTGCCACCAGTGACACTGGACAGGGGCCCGGGGAGCTGTTTTTT

size: once
D: -
J: TRBJ2-2
V: TRBV5-4
CDR3: CASSLMKTGGNTGELFF
DNA: TGTGCCAGCAGCCTCATGAAGACAGGAGGGAACACCGGGGAGCTGTTTTTT

size: once
D: TRBD1
J: TRBJ2-5
V: TRBV7-9
CDR3: CASSLIRDRDGNLQETQYF
DNA: TGTGCCAGCAGCCTAATCCGGGACAGAGATGGGAACCTCCAAGAGACCCAGTACTTC

size: -
D: -
J: TRBJ2-1
V: TRBV4-2
CDR3: CASSQVDWEQFF
DNA: TGTGCCAGCAGCCAAGTGGACTGGGAGCAGTTCTTC

size: -
D: -
J: TRBJ2-1
V: TRBV29-1
CDR3: CSVAPNEQFF
DNA: TGCAGCGTTGCCCCCAATGAGCAGTTCTTC

size: -
D: -
J: TRBJ2-3
V: TRBV24-1
CDR3: CATSGTGRGKSSTDTQYF
DNA: TGTGCCACCAGTGGGACAGGGAGGGGGAAAAGCAGCACAGATACGCAGTATTTT

size: -
D: -
J: TRBJ2-5
V: TRBV27
CDR3: CASQAQRTQVTQETQYF
DNA: TGTGCCAGCCAGGCCCAGAGGACCCAGGTGACCCAAGAGACCCAGTACTTC

size: -
D: -
J: TRBJ2-5
V: TRBV7-9
CDR3: CASSFNRLWETQYF
DNA: TGTGCCAGCAGCTTTAACAGGTTATGGGAGACCCAGTACTTC

size: -
D: -
J: TRBJ2-1
V: TRBV28
CDR3: CASSLDPYNEQFF
DNA: TGTGCCAGCAGCCTCGACCCTTACAATGAGCAGTTCTTC

size: few
D: TRBD1
J: TRBJ1-1
V: TRBV2
CDR3: CASSPGQLNTEAFF
DNA: TGTGCCAGCAGCCCGGGACAGTTGAACACTGAAGCTTTCTTT